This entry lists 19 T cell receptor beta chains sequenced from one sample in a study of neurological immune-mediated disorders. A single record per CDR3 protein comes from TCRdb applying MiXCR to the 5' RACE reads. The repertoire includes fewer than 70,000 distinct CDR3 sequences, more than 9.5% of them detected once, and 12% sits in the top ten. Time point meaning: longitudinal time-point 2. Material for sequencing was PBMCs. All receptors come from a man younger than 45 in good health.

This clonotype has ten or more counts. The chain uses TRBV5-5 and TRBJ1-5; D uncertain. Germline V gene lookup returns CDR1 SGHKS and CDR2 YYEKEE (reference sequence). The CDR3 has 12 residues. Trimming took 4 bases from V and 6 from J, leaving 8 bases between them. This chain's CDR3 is CASSHPGQPQHF. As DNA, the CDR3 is TGTGCCAGCAGCCACCCCGGTCAGCCCCAGCATTTT.

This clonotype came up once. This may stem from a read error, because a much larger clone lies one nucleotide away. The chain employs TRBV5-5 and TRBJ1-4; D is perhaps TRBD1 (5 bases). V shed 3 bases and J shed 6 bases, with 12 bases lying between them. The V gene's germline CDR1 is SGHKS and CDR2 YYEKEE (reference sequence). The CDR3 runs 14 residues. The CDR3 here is CASSSIGADEKLFF. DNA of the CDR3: TGTGCCAGCAGCTCGATAGGGGCGGATGAAAAACTGTTTTTT.

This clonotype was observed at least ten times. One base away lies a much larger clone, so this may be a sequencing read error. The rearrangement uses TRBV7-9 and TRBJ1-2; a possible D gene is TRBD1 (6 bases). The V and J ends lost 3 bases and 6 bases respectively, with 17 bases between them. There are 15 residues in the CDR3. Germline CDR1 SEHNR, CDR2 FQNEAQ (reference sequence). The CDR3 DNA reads TGTGCCAGCAGCTTCTTGGTAGGGGGTCTGGATGGCTACACCTTC. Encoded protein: CASSFLVGGLDGYTF.

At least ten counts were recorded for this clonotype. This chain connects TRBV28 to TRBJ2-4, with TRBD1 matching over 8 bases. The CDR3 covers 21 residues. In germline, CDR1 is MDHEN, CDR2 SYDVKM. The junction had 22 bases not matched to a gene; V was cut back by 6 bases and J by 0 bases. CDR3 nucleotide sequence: TGTGCCAGCAGAAGCCAACTAGGGAAAAAGGGACAGGAGATAGCCAAAAACATTCAGTACTTC. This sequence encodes CASRSQLGKKGQEIAKNIQYF.

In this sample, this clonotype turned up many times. The CDR3 region is CASTGTLHEQYF. The CDR3 DNA reads TGTGCCAGCACCGGGACACTCCACGAGCAGTACTTC. The rearrangement joins TRBV27 to TRBJ2-7; D perhaps matches TRBD1 (6 bases). V was cut by 7 bases and J by 5 bases, with 12 bases left in between. This CDR3 has 12 residues. CDR1 is MNHEY and CDR2 is SMNVEV in the germline V gene (reference sequence).

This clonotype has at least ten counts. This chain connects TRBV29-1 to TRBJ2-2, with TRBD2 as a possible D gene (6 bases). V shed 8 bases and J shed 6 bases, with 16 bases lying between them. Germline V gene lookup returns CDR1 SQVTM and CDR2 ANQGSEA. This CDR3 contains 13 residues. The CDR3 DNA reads TGCAGCATACTAGCAGGGTACTCCGGGGAGCTGTTTTTT. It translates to CSILAGYSGELFF.

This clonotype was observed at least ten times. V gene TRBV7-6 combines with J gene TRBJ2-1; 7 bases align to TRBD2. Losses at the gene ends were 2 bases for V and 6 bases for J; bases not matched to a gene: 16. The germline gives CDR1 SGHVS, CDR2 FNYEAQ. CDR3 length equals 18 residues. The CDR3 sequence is CASSLTTQTSSSGNEQFF. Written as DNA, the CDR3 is TGTGCCAGCAGCTTAACTACCCAGACTAGCAGCTCGGGCAATGAGCAGTTCTTC.

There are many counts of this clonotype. DNA of the CDR3: TGCAGTGCTGGGACCGGGCTCTACTATGGCTACACCTTC. Protein product: CSAGTGLYYGYTF. The chain combines TRBV20-1 with TRBJ1-2; D perhaps matches TRBD1 (5 bases). V was pared by 5 bases and J by 3 bases, with 13 bases between. The CDR3 is 13 residues long. Germline CDR1 and CDR2: DFQATT and SNEGSKA (reference sequence).

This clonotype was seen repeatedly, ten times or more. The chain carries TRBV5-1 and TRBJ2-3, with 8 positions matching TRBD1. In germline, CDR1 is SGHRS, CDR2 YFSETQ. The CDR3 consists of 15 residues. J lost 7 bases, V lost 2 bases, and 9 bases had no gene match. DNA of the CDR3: TGCGCCAGCAGCTTAACCGCAGGGGGCGGATATACGCAGTATTTT. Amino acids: CASSLTAGGGYTQYF. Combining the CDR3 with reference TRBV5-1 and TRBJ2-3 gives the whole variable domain KAGVTQTPRYLIKTRGQQVTLSCSPISGHRSVSWYQQTPGQGLQFLFEYFSETQRNKGNFPGRFSGRQFSNSRSEMNVSTLELGDSALYLCASSLTAGGGYTQYFGPGTRLTVL.

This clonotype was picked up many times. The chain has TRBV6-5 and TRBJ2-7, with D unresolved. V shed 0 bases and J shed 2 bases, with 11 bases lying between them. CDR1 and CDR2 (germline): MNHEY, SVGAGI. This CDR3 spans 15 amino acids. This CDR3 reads CASSYSELGPYEQYF. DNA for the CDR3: TGTGCCAGCAGTTACTCGGAGTTAGGCCCCTACGAGCAGTACTTC.

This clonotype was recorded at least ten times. DNA for the CDR3: TGTGCCAGCAGCCTCGGACTAGAGCGCAATGAGCAGTTCTTC. Protein product: CASSLGLERNEQFF. This chain joins TRBV7-3 and TRBJ2-1; 7 positions agree with TRBD2. The CDR3 has 14 residues. V shed 5 bases, J shed 6 bases, and the junction held 7 bases outside the gene matches. The V gene's germline CDR1 is SGHTA and CDR2 FQGTGA.

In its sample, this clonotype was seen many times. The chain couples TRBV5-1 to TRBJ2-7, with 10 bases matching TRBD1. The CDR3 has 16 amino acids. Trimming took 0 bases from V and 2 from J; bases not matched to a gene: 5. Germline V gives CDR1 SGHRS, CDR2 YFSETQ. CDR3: CASSLAGTGATYEQYF. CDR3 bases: TGCGCCAGCAGCTTGGCCGGGACAGGGGCCACCTACGAGCAGTACTTC.

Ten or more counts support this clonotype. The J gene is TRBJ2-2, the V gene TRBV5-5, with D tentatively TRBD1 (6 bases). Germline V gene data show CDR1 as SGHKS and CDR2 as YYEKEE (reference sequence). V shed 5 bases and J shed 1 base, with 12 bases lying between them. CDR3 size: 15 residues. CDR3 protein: CASRPGQLNTGELFF. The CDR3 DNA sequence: TGTGCCAGCAGGCCGGGACAACTGAACACCGGGGAGCTGTTTTTT.

CDR3 DNA sequence: TGTGCCAGCAGACGCGATCACAGGGGATCGAACACCGGGGAGCTGTTTTTT. It translates to CASRRDHRGSNTGELFF. The chain has TRBV6-5 and TRBJ2-2; TRBD1 aligns across 7 bases. Germline V lookup: CDR1 MNHEY, CDR2 SVGAGI. This CDR3 is built from 17 residues. V lost 6 bases, J lost 0 bases, and 10 bases stayed unmatched.

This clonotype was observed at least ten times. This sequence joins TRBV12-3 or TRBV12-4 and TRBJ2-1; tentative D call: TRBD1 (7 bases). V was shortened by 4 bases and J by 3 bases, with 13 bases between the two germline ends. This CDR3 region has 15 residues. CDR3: CASSSTGTFYNEQFF. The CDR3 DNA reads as TGTGCCAGCAGTTCGACAGGGACTTTCTACAATGAGCAGTTCTTC.

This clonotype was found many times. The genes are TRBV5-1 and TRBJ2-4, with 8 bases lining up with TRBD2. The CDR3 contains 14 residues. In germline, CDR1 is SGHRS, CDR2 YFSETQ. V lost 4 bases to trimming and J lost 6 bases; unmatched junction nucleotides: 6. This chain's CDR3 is CASSQSGSGNIQYF. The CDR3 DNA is TGCGCCAGCAGCCAGAGCGGGAGTGGAAACATTCAGTACTTC.

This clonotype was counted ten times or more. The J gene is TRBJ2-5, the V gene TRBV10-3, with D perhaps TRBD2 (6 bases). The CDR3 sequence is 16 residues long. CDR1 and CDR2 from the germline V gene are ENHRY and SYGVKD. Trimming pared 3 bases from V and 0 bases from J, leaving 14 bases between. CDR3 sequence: CAISDLAPSYQETQYF. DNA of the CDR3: TGTGCCATCAGTGACCTAGCGCCCTCGTACCAAGAGACCCAGTACTTC.

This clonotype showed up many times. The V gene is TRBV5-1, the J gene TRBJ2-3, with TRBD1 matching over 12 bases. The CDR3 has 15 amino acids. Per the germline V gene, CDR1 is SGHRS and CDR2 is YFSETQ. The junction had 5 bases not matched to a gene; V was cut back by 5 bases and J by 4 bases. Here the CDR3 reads CASSSGTGGADTQYF. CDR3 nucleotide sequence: TGCGCCAGCAGTTCCGGGACAGGGGGCGCAGATACGCAGTATTTT.

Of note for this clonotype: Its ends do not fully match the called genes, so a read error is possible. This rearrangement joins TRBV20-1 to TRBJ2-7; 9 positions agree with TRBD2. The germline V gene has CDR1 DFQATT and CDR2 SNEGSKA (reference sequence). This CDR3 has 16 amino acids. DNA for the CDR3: TGCAGAGCTAGAGATACGACTAGCGGATTAAATTACGAGCAGTACTTC. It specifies CRARDTTSGLNYEQYF.